Listed below are T cell receptor beta chains from one sample, sequenced in a study of CD4 T cells in relation to SARS-CoV-2 and coronaviruses. TCRdb's table, derived via immunoSEQ multiplex PCR, lists solely in-frame clones and lacks some. The sample holds 20,000 to 25,000 clones, over 60% seen once. No antigen has been identified for these receptors. Sequenced material: CD4+ T cells from PBMCs, cultured in vitro. The receptors derive from a human donor in good health. The CDR3 runs from the conserved cysteine through the conserved F or W. D genes are given only for firm matches. Size is omitted from some rows. Given values are once, few, many or a class for expanded clones.

v_call: TRBV7-8; j_call: TRBJ2-1; clone_size: -; d_call: -; cdr3_aa: CASSPEGNEQFF; cdr3_nt: TGTGCCAGCAGCCCGGAGGGGAATGAGCAGTTCTTC
v_call: TRBV11-3; j_call: TRBJ1-1; clone_size: -; d_call: TRBD1; cdr3_aa: CASSDRDRRAFF; cdr3_nt: TGTGCCAGCAGCGACCGGGACAGGAGAGCTTTCTTT
v_call: TRBV29-1; j_call: TRBJ1-2; clone_size: -; d_call: -; cdr3_aa: CSALVGANYGYTF; cdr3_nt: TGCAGCGCTTTAGTAGGGGCTAACTATGGCTACACCTTC
v_call: TRBV12-3/TRBV12-4; j_call: TRBJ1-2; clone_size: few; d_call: -; cdr3_aa: CASSFLSRDGYTF; cdr3_nt: TGTGCCAGCAGTTTCCTATCACGCGACGGCTACACCTTC
v_call: TRBV19; j_call: TRBJ2-7; clone_size: -; d_call: TRBD2; cdr3_aa: CASGKKREGLSYEQYF; cdr3_nt: TGTGCCAGTGGAAAAAAGCGGGAGGGCCTTTCCTACGAGCAGTACTTC
v_call: TRBV4-2; j_call: TRBJ2-1; clone_size: -; d_call: -; cdr3_aa: CASSQGLADYNEQFF; cdr3_nt: TGTGCCAGCAGCCAAGGGCTAGCCGACTACAATGAGCAGTTCTTC
v_call: TRBV3-1/TRBV3-2; j_call: TRBJ1-4; clone_size: -; d_call: -; cdr3_aa: CASSSREDNEKLFF; cdr3_nt: TGTGCCAGCAGCTCCAGGGAAGATAATGAAAAACTGTTTTTT
v_call: TRBV20-1; j_call: TRBJ2-5; clone_size: -; d_call: -; cdr3_aa: CSALLDETQYF; cdr3_nt: TGCAGTGCCCTACTAGATGAGACCCAGTACTTC
v_call: TRBV5-1; j_call: TRBJ2-7; clone_size: -; d_call: TRBD2; cdr3_aa: CASRVAGGSYEQYF; cdr3_nt: TGCGCCAGCAGGGTAGCGGGGGGGTCCTACGAGCAGTACTTC
v_call: TRBV5-6; j_call: TRBJ2-7; clone_size: once; d_call: TRBD1; cdr3_aa: CASSLGQGYYEQYF; cdr3_nt: TGTGCCAGCAGCTTGGGACAGGGGTACTACGAGCAGTACTTC
v_call: TRBV2; j_call: TRBJ2-7; clone_size: -; d_call: -; cdr3_aa: CASSDSGRAIQEQYF; cdr3_nt: TGTGCCAGCAGTGATTCGGGCAGGGCCATCCAAGAGCAGTACTTC
v_call: TRBV19; j_call: TRBJ2-7; clone_size: -; d_call: -; cdr3_aa: CASSIPGLNSYEQYF; cdr3_nt: TGTGCCAGTAGTATCCCGGGACTGAACTCCTACGAGCAGTACTTC
v_call: TRBV11-3; j_call: TRBJ2-5; clone_size: -; d_call: TRBD1; cdr3_aa: CASSRGQGAQETQYF; cdr3_nt: TGTGCCAGCAGCCGCGGACAGGGAGCCCAAGAGACCCAGTACTTC
v_call: TRBV25-1; j_call: TRBJ2-2; clone_size: -; d_call: -; cdr3_aa: CASSIPHEAGELFF; cdr3_nt: TGTGCCAGCTCGATCCCCCACGAGGCCGGGGAGCTGTTTTTT
v_call: TRBV9; j_call: TRBJ1-6; clone_size: -; d_call: -; cdr3_aa: CASSLQGTGSPLHF; cdr3_nt: TGTGCCAGCAGCTTACAGGGAACGGGTTCACCCCTCCACTTT
v_call: TRBV19; j_call: TRBJ2-5; clone_size: -; d_call: -; cdr3_aa: CASSIGFQETQYF; cdr3_nt: TGTGCCAGTAGTATTGGCTTCCAAGAGACCCAGTACTTC
v_call: TRBV10-3; j_call: TRBJ2-1; clone_size: -; d_call: -; cdr3_aa: CAIRGAYEQFF; cdr3_nt: TGTGCCATCAGGGGGGCATATGAGCAGTTCTTC
v_call: TRBV19; j_call: TRBJ1-3; clone_size: -; d_call: -; cdr3_aa: CASSRMTAGSGNTIYF; cdr3_nt: TGTGCCAGTAGTAGAATGACAGCCGGCTCTGGAAACACCATATATTTT
v_call: TRBV20-1; j_call: TRBJ2-1; clone_size: -; d_call: TRBD2; cdr3_aa: CSANDAGAGNEQFF; cdr3_nt: TGCAGTGCTAATGATGCGGGAGCGGGGAATGAGCAGTTCTTC
v_call: TRBV11-2; j_call: TRBJ2-7; clone_size: once; d_call: -; cdr3_aa: CASSLGWVGEQYF; cdr3_nt: TGTGCCAGCAGCTTAGGGTGGGTCGGCGAGCAGTACTTC
v_call: TRBV7-9; j_call: TRBJ2-7; clone_size: -; d_call: -; cdr3_aa: CASSSARSYEQYF; cdr3_nt: TGTGCCAGCAGCTCGGCCAGATCCTACGAGCAGTACTTC
v_call: TRBV5-1; j_call: TRBJ2-1; clone_size: -; d_call: TRBD2; cdr3_aa: CASSSRLALDEQFF; cdr3_nt: TGCGCCAGCAGTTCTAGACTAGCCCTCGATGAGCAGTTCTTC
v_call: TRBV5-6; j_call: TRBJ1-1; clone_size: -; d_call: -; cdr3_aa: CASSLGAALNTEAFF; cdr3_nt: TGTGCCAGCAGCTTGGGGGCAGCACTTAACACTGAAGCTTTCTTT
v_call: TRBV13; j_call: TRBJ1-1; clone_size: few; d_call: -; cdr3_aa: CASSLIRGSTEAFF; cdr3_nt: TGTGCCAGCAGCTTAATCCGCGGGAGCACTGAAGCTTTCTTT
v_call: TRBV20-1; j_call: TRBJ2-1; clone_size: -; d_call: -; cdr3_aa: CSASQVPHNEQFF; cdr3_nt: TGCAGTGCTAGTCAAGTACCCCACAATGAGCAGTTCTTC
v_call: TRBV11-2; j_call: TRBJ1-1; clone_size: -; d_call: TRBD1; cdr3_aa: CASSFGDRVMNTEAFF; cdr3_nt: TGTGCCAGCAGCTTTGGGGACAGGGTAATGAACACTGAAGCTTTCTTT
v_call: TRBV2; j_call: TRBJ1-1; clone_size: -; d_call: -; cdr3_aa: CASTRDGNTEAFF; cdr3_nt: TGTGCCAGCACCCGGGACGGGAACACTGAAGCTTTCTTT
v_call: TRBV18; j_call: TRBJ1-1; clone_size: -; d_call: -; cdr3_aa: CASSLRRGGETEAFF; cdr3_nt: TGTGCCAGCTCACTCCGGCGGGGAGGGGAAACTGAAGCTTTCTTT
v_call: TRBV30; j_call: TRBJ2-7; clone_size: -; d_call: TRBD2; cdr3_aa: CAWSVGSGRNEQYF; cdr3_nt: TGTGCCTGGAGTGTGGGTAGCGGGAGGAACGAGCAGTACTTC
v_call: TRBV28; j_call: TRBJ1-1; clone_size: -; d_call: -; cdr3_aa: CASSKSDRREAFF; cdr3_nt: TGTGCCAGCAGTAAATCGGACAGACGTGAAGCTTTCTTT
v_call: TRBV6-5; j_call: TRBJ2-7; clone_size: -; d_call: -; cdr3_aa: CASSSHYEQYF; cdr3_nt: TGTGCCAGCAGTTCGCACTACGAGCAGTACTTC
v_call: TRBV15; j_call: TRBJ1-6; clone_size: -; d_call: -; cdr3_aa: CATSREIGQELHF; cdr3_nt: TGTGCCACCAGCAGAGAGATTGGTCAGGAGCTCCACTTT
v_call: TRBV3-1/TRBV3-2; j_call: TRBJ1-3; clone_size: -; d_call: TRBD1; cdr3_aa: CASSQPTGVKRNTIYF; cdr3_nt: TGTGCCAGCAGCCAGCCGACAGGGGTTAAAAGAAACACCATATATTTT
v_call: TRBV6-6; j_call: TRBJ2-3; clone_size: -; d_call: -; cdr3_aa: CASSQPQGFDTQYF; cdr3_nt: TGTGCCAGCAGCCAACCCCAGGGATTTGATACGCAGTATTTT
v_call: TRBV7-9; j_call: TRBJ2-5; clone_size: -; d_call: -; cdr3_aa: CASSWTGETQYF; cdr3_nt: TGTGCCAGCAGCTGGACGGGAGAGACCCAGTACTTC
v_call: TRBV28; j_call: TRBJ2-3; clone_size: few; d_call: -; cdr3_aa: CASSLSPGTRTDTQYF; cdr3_nt: TGTGCCAGCAGTTTATCTCCGGGGACACGCACAGATACGCAGTATTTT
v_call: TRBV5-1; j_call: TRBJ2-7; clone_size: -; d_call: -; cdr3_aa: CASSPELGHLNSYEQYF; cdr3_nt: TGCGCCAGCAGCCCCGAACTCGGACACCTGAACTCCTACGAGCAGTACTTC
v_call: TRBV28; j_call: TRBJ1-5; clone_size: -; d_call: -; cdr3_aa: CASSWLQGWGNQPQHF; cdr3_nt: TGTGCCAGCAGTTGGTTACAAGGGTGGGGAAATCAGCCCCAGCATTTT
v_call: TRBV11-1; j_call: TRBJ2-7; clone_size: -; d_call: TRBD1; cdr3_aa: CASSADRALGEQYF; cdr3_nt: TGTGCCAGCAGCGCCGACAGGGCCCTTGGCGAGCAGTACTTC
v_call: TRBV18; j_call: TRBJ2-7; clone_size: once; d_call: TRBD2; cdr3_aa: CASSLSGRGYEQYF; cdr3_nt: TGTGCCAGCTCACTTAGCGGGAGAGGCTACGAGCAGTACTTC
v_call: TRBV23-1; j_call: TRBJ2-3; clone_size: few; d_call: TRBD1; cdr3_aa: CASGGQGIADTQYF; cdr3_nt: TGCGCCAGCGGGGGACAGGGTATTGCAGATACGCAGTATTTT
v_call: TRBV4-2; j_call: TRBJ2-7; clone_size: -; d_call: TRBD2; cdr3_aa: CASSQARGLAKEQYF; cdr3_nt: TGTGCCAGCAGCCAAGCTCGGGGACTAGCGAAGGAGCAGTACTTC
v_call: TRBV7-6; j_call: TRBJ2-7; clone_size: -; d_call: -; cdr3_aa: CASSLGASGSYEQYF; cdr3_nt: TGTGCCAGCAGCTTAGGCGCGTCTGGAAGCTACGAGCAGTACTTC
v_call: TRBV27; j_call: TRBJ2-1; clone_size: -; d_call: TRBD2; cdr3_aa: CASSHLLAGAYNEQFF; cdr3_nt: TGTGCCAGCAGTCACTTACTAGCGGGGGCCTACAATGAGCAGTTCTTC
v_call: TRBV19; j_call: TRBJ2-6; clone_size: -; d_call: TRBD1; cdr3_aa: CASSIGTGRLRAGANVLTF; cdr3_nt: TGTGCCAGTAGTATCGGGACAGGGCGTTTGCGAGCTGGGGCCAACGTCCTGACTTTC
v_call: TRBV18; j_call: TRBJ2-7; clone_size: -; d_call: -; cdr3_aa: CASSPLAFSYEQYF; cdr3_nt: TGTGCCAGCTCACCACTTGCATTCTCCTACGAGCAGTACTTC
v_call: TRBV2; j_call: TRBJ1-1; clone_size: -; d_call: -; cdr3_aa: CASMVNTEAFF; cdr3_nt: TGTGCCAGCATGGTGAACACTGAAGCTTTCTTT
v_call: TRBV7-9; j_call: TRBJ2-7; clone_size: -; d_call: -; cdr3_aa: CASSFRGSYEQYF; cdr3_nt: TGTGCCAGCAGCTTCAGGGGTTCCTACGAGCAGTACTTC